The 24 T cell receptor beta chains below all came from one sample that was sequenced in a study of shared clonotypes between healthy human individuals. Profiling relied on immunoSEQ multiplex PCR, and the TCRdb table lists in-frame clones only, not all of them. Found here are 2,500,000 or so clones, more than 90% of them singletons; the top ten hold 0.11% to 0.15%. The sample was naive CD4+ T cells sorted from blood. Subset noted: CD45RA+ positively selected. These receptor sequences come from a young man in good health.

The sample holds a few counts of this clone. The same CDR3 also results from other DNA sequences found in this sample. This rearrangement joins TRBV30 to TRBJ1-5, with a tentative D call TRBD1 (6 bases). This CDR3 is built from 15 residues. Deletions cut 1 base from V and 0 bases from J, with 10 bases between. Germline assignment: CDR1 GTSNPN and CDR2 SVGIG (reference sequence). CDR3: CAWSGGGPSNQPQHF. The CDR3 DNA follows: TGTGCCTGGAGTGGAGGGGGGCCTAGCAATCAGCCCCAGCATTTT.

This chain links TRBV21-1 with TRBJ2-2; TRBD1, the D gene given by the table, was not confirmed from the DNA. TRBV21-1 is marked as a pseudogene. The CDR3 runs 16 residues. The CDR3 region is CASSKERTGGLEELFF. The CDR3 DNA is TGTGCCAGCAGCAAGGAGAGGACAGGAGGCCTTGAGGAGCTGTTTTTT.

The chain carries TRBV2 and TRBJ2-7; maybe TRBD1 (7 bases). The CDR3 is 14 amino acids. Deletions cut 4 bases from V and 6 bases from J, with 16 bases between. Germline loops: CDR1 SNHLY, CDR2 FYNNEI. The CDR3 DNA reads TGTGCCAGCAGTGGAGGCAGGGGGGTTAGCGAGCAGTACTTC. As protein: CASSGGRGVSEQYF.

The chain links TRBV9 to TRBJ2-1, with unresolved D. The length of the CDR3 is 15 residues. Trimming took 3 bases from V and 2 from J, leaving 12 bases between them. Per the germline V gene, CDR1 is SGDLS and CDR2 is YYNGEE. The chain's CDR3 is CASSGYSSAYNEQFF. Written as DNA, the CDR3 is TGTGCCAGCAGCGGATATTCTAGTGCCTACAATGAGCAGTTCTTC.

V and J are TRBV11-3 and TRBJ2-5; D not resolved. The V and J ends lost 3 bases and 4 bases respectively, with 9 bases between them. CDR3 length equals 13 residues. Germline CDR1 and CDR2: SGHNT and YENEEA. The CDR3 coding sequence is TGTGCCAGCAGCTTTTCCGGTGGAGAGACCCAGTACTTC. It is translated as CASSFSGGETQYF.

The V gene is TRBV28, the J gene TRBJ1-4; no clear D. Germline V gene sequence: CDR1 MDHEN, CDR2 SYDVKM. CDR3 length equals 13 residues. V gave up 6 bases and J gave up 5 bases, with 10 bases separating them. CDR3 in DNA: TGTGCCAGCAGAACGGGTTCGAATGAAAAACTGTTTTTT. This sequence encodes CASRTGSNEKLFF.

The table lists this clone with a count of one. The V call is TRBV27, the J call TRBJ1-4; D gene uncertain. V was shortened by 6 bases and J by 0 bases, with 11 bases between the two germline ends. There are 15 residues in the CDR3. The germline gives CDR1 MNHEY, CDR2 SMNVEV (reference sequence). DNA of the CDR3: TGTGCCAGCAGGCCGTCCGGGGCAACTAATGAAAAACTGTTTTTT. Translating gives CASRPSGATNEKLFF.

The chain has TRBV6-6 and TRBJ2-2; possible D gene TRBD1, 5 bases. With 5 bases removed from V and 6 bases from J, the gap between germline ends came to 16 bases. The CDR3 totals 15 residues. Germline CDR1 is MNHNY and CDR2 is SVGAGI (reference sequence). CDR3 nucleotide sequence: TGTGCCAGCAGTCCCCTGGGGCTCCAGGCCGGGGAGCTGTTTTTT. It specifies CASSPLGLQAGELFF.

The CDR3 spells CASSIRQNSPLHF. The CDR3, as DNA: TGTGCCAGCAGCATTCGACAGAATTCACCCCTCCACTTT. The chain recombines TRBV7-3 with TRBJ1-6, with D possibly being TRBD1 (5 bases). Trimming took off 5 bases at V and 7 bases at J, with 9 bases between the two ends. The CDR3 has 13 residues. Germline assignment: CDR1 SGHTA and CDR2 FQGTGA.

This chain joins TRBV5-4 and TRBJ1-5; 8 bases agree with TRBD1. Losses at the gene ends were 4 bases for V and 6 bases for J; bases not matched to a gene: 6. Germline V gene data show CDR1 as SGHNT and CDR2 as YYREEE (reference sequence). The CDR3 runs 14 residues. The CDR3 nucleotides read TGTGCCAGCAGCCGGACAGGGTCTGGTCAGCCCCAGCATTTT. Translation: CASSRTGSGQPQHF.

V gene TRBV18 combines with J gene TRBJ2-5; 7 nucleotides agree with TRBD1. The germline V gene has CDR1 KGHSH and CDR2 LQKENI. The junction had 6 bases not matched to a gene; V was cut back by 6 bases and J by 5 bases. The CDR3 consists of 13 residues. The CDR3 region has the DNA TGTGCCAGCTCCGAGGACAGGTCGGAGACCCAGTACTTC. Translated: CASSEDRSETQYF.

CDR3 region: CASSPTTSGRKGEQFF. In DNA form, the CDR3 reads TGCGCCAGCAGCCCGACCACTAGCGGGAGGAAGGGTGAGCAGTTCTTC. V usage is TRBV5-1 and J usage is TRBJ2-1; 12 nucleotides agree with TRBD2. Germline trimming cut 4 bases from V and 9 bases from J; bases unmatched to any gene: 11. Germline loops: CDR1 SGHRS, CDR2 YFSETQ. The CDR3 extends over 16 amino acids.

The J gene is TRBJ1-1, the V gene TRBV6-1; D unclear. V was cut by 6 bases and J by 7 bases, with 9 bases left in between. Germline CDR1 is MNHNS and CDR2 is SASEGT. The CDR3 has 11 residues. The DNA for the CDR3 is TGTGCCAGCAGCCGACCCAGTGAAGCTTTCTTT. This gives the protein CASSRPSEAFF.

CDR3 DNA sequence: TGTGCCAGCAGCTTATCAGCTAGCGGGTGGGAGACCCAGTACTTC. It specifies CASSLSASGWETQYF. The chain carries TRBV7-2 and TRBJ2-5, with 8 nucleotides matching TRBD2. Trimming removed 2 bases from V and 5 bases from J; junction bases left unmatched: 7. CDR1 is SGHTA and CDR2 is FQGNSA in the germline V gene. This CDR3 is built from 15 residues.

The rearrangement uses TRBV5-1 and TRBJ2-7; D gene uncertain. The V gene's germline CDR1 is SGHRS and CDR2 YFSETQ. Trimming removed 2 bases from V and 5 bases from J, with 11 bases in between. The length of the CDR3 is 13 residues. The CDR3 loop is CASSFSDRDEQYF. The CDR3 nucleotides read TGCGCCAGCAGCTTCTCGGACCGCGACGAGCAGTACTTC.

The J gene is TRBJ2-7, the V gene TRBV11-2; D tentatively fits TRBD1 or TRBD2 (5 bases each). Germline V gives CDR1 SGHAT, CDR2 FQNNGV. The V gene lost 6 bases and the J gene lost 0 bases, with 18 bases spanning the gap. The CDR3 length is 16 residues. The CDR3 loop reads CASSGTGGGISYEQYF. DNA for the CDR3: TGTGCCAGCAGTGGAACAGGAGGAGGAATCTCCTACGAGCAGTACTTC.

The V gene is TRBV4-1, the J gene TRBJ2-6; D is perhaps TRBD1 (6 bases). The germline CDR1 and CDR2 sequences are MGHRA and YSYEKL. The CDR3 runs to 18 residues. V gave up 1 base and J gave up 1 base, with 14 bases separating them. The CDR3 DNA sequence: TGCGCCAGCAGCCAAGGTGGACAGATTATTTCTGGGGCCAACGTCCTGACTTTC. It specifies CASSQGGQIISGANVLTF.

The rearrangement links TRBV5-4 to TRBJ2-4; D is possibly TRBD2 (5 bases). The CDR3 consists of 18 residues. Germline values: CDR1 SGHNT, CDR2 YYREEE (reference sequence). V was cut by 4 bases and J by 3 bases, with 23 bases left in between. The CDR3 loop is CASSRGGTSIVGKNIQYF. CDR3 nucleotide sequence: TGTGCCAGCAGCCGTGGAGGCACTAGTATTGTTGGCAAAAACATTCAGTACTTC.

The chain combines TRBV10-1 with TRBJ1-2; 11 bases line up with TRBD1. V was clipped by 5 bases and J by 9 bases; unmatched bases: 11. The CDR3 is 15 residues long. Germline lookup yields CDR1 WNHNN and CDR2 SYGVQD (reference sequence). The CDR3 reads CASSPRTGGLESYTF. The CDR3 bases are TGCGCCAGCAGTCCTCGGACAGGGGGCCTAGAGAGCTACACCTTC.

The chain combines TRBV6-5 with TRBJ2-6; D is unresolved. V lost 3 bases to trimming and J lost 2 bases, with 8 bases between them. CDR1 is MNHEY and CDR2 is SVGAGI in the germline V gene. The length of the CDR3 is 15 residues. The CDR3 here is CASSYSPTGANVLTF. CDR3 DNA: TGTGCCAGCAGTTATAGTCCCACTGGGGCCAACGTCCTGACTTTC.

This chain joins TRBV30 and TRBJ1-1, with D maybe TRBD1 (6 bases). V gave up 4 bases and J gave up 7 bases, with 22 bases separating them. This CDR3 is 15 amino acids long. CDR1 and CDR2 (germline): GTSNPN, SVGIG (reference sequence). CDR3 residues: CAWTLSRVGAGEAFF. The CDR3, as DNA: TGTGCCTGGACTCTCTCACGAGTGGGGGCTGGTGAAGCTTTCTTT.

This clone occurred once. Other nucleotide sequences in the sample specify the same CDR3. This chain joins TRBV18 and TRBJ2-3; D tentatively fits TRBD1 or TRBD2 (5 bases each). V was clipped by 2 bases and J by 0 bases, with 12 bases between them. The CDR3 is 16 residues long. Germline-derived CDR1 and CDR2 are KGHSH and LQKENI. This CDR3 reads CASSPVAGTSTDTQYF. DNA for the CDR3: TGTGCCAGCTCACCAGTGGCAGGGACCAGCACAGATACGCAGTATTTT.

CDR3 sequence (DNA): TGTGCCAGCTCTGCCGCCCCAGAGGGCCGAGGAGATACGCAGTATTTT. It yields the protein CASSAAPEGRGDTQYF. The chain carries TRBV2 and TRBJ2-3, with D possibly matching TRBD2 (5 bases). Germline V CDR1 and CDR2: SNHLY, FYNNEI. V shed 8 bases and J shed 5 bases, with 23 bases lying between them. The CDR3 is made up of 16 amino acids. The full variable domain, with the rest looked up from reference TRBV2 and TRBJ2-3, is EPEVTQTPSHQVTQMGQEVILRCVPISNHLYFYWYRQILGQKVEFLVSFYNNEISEKSEIFDDQFSVERPDGSNFTLKIRSTKLEDSAMYFCASSAAPEGRGDTQYFGPGTRLTVL.

The V and J genes are TRBV6-5 and TRBJ1-4; the match to TRBD1 covers 9 bases. Germline V gives CDR1 MNHEY, CDR2 SVGAGI. V lost 0 bases, J lost 6 bases, and 5 bases stayed unmatched. The CDR3 length is 16 residues. As DNA, the CDR3 is TGTGCCAGCAGTTACTCCTCACAGGGGGCTTATGAAAAACTGTTTTTT. This encodes CASSYSSQGAYEKLFF.